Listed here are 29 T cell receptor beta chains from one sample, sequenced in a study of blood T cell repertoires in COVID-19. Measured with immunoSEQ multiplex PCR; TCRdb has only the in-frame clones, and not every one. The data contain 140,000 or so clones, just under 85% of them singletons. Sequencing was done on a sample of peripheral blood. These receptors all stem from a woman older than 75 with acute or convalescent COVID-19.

For the CDR3, the DNA is TGTGCCAGCAGGGTCGGACATAACACCGAGAATGAGCAGTTCTTC. Amino acid sequence: CASRVGHNTENEQFF. This chain joins TRBV7-9 and TRBJ2-1; weak D call: TRBD1 (5 bases). V was clipped by 6 bases and J by 7 bases, with 19 bases between them. The CDR3 length is 15 residues. CDR1 and CDR2 from the germline V gene are SEHNR and FQNEAQ (reference sequence).

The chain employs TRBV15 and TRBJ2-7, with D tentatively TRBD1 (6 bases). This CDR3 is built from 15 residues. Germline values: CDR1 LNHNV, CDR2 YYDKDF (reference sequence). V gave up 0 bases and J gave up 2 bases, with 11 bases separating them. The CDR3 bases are TGTGCCACCAGCAGAGAAGCCAGGGGACCCTACGAGCAGTACTTC. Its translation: CATSREARGPYEQYF.

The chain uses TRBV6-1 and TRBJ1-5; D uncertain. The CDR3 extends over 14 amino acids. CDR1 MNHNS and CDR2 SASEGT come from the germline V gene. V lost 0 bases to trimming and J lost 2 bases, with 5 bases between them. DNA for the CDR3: TGTGCCAGCAGTGAAGCCCAGGGCAATCAGCCCCAGCATTTT. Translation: CASSEAQGNQPQHF.

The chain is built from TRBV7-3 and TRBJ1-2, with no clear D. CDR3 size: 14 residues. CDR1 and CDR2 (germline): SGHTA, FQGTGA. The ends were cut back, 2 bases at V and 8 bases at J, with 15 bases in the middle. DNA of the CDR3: TGTGCCAGCAGCTTAGGTCAGGCGCGAGGGGGCTACACCTTC. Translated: CASSLGQARGGYTF.

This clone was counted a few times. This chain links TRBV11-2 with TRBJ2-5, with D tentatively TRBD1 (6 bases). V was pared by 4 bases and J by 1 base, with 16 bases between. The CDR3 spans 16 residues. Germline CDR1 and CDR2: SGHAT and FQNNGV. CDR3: CASSSSRDRPQETQYF. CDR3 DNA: TGTGCCAGCAGCTCCTCTCGAGACAGGCCCCAAGAGACCCAGTACTTC.

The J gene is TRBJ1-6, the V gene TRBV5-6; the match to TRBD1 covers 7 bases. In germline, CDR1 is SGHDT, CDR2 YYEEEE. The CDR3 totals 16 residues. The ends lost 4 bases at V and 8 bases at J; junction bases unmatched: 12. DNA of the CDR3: TGTGCCAGCAGCAAGGAACAGGGGAAGGGGGATTCACCCCTCCACTTT. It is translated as CASSKEQGKGDSPLHF.

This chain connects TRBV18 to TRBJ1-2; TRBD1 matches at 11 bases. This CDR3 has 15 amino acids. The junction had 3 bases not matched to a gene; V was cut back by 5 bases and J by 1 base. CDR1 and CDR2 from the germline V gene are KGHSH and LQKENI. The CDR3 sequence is CASSMGQGVNYGYTF. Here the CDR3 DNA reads TGTGCCAGCTCAATGGGACAGGGGGTTAACTATGGCTACACCTTC.

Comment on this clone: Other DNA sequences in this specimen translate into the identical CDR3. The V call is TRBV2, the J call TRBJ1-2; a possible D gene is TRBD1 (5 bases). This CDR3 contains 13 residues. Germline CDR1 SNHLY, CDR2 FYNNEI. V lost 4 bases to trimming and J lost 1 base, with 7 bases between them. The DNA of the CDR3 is TGTGCCAGCAGTGTAGACAGTAACTATGGCTACACCTTC. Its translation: CASSVDSNYGYTF.

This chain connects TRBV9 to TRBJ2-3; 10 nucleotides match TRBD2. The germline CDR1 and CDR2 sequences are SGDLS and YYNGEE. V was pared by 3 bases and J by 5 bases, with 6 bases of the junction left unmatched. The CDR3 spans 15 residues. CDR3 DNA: TGTGCCAGCAGCGAAATAGCGGGGGGAATAGATACGCAGTATTTT. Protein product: CASSEIAGGIDTQYF.

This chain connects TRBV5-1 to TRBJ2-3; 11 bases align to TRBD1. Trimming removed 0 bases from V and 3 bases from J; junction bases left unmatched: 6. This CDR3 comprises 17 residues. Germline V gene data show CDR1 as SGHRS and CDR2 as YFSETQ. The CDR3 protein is CASSLVGTGGMTDTQYF. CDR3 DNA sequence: TGCGCCAGCAGCTTGGTAGGGACAGGGGGAATGACAGATACGCAGTATTTT.

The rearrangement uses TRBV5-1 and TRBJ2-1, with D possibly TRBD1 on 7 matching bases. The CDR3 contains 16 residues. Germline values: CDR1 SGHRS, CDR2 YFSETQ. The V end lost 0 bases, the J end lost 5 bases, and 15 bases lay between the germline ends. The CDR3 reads CASSLAGGTANNEQFF. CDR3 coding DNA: TGCGCCAGCAGCTTGGCGGGCGGGACAGCGAACAATGAGCAGTTCTTC.

Here the CDR3 DNA reads TGTGCCAGCAGCGCCGGGACAGGGAATGAAAAACTGTTTTTT. Amino acids: CASSAGTGNEKLFF. V is TRBV7-9 and J is TRBJ1-4; TRBD1 aligns across 9 bases. The germline CDR1 and CDR2 sequences are SEHNR and FQNEAQ (reference sequence). The V segment lost 5 bases and the J segment 5 bases; nucleotides outside the gene matches: 3. This CDR3 has 14 amino acids.

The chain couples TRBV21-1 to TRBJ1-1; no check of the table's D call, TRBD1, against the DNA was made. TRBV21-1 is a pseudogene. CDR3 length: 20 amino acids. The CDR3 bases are TGTGCCAGCAGCGGTACCGGGAGGAGAACAGGGGGCGCAGGGGGCACTGAAGCTTTCTTT. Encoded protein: CASSGTGRRTGGAGGTEAFF.

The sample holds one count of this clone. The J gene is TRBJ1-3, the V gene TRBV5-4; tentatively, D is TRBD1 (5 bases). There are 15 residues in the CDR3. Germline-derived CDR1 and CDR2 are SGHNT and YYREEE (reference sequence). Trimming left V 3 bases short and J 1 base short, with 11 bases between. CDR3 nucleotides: TGTGCCAGCAGCTCACATACAGGATCTGGAAACACCATATATTTT. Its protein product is CASSSHTGSGNTIYF.

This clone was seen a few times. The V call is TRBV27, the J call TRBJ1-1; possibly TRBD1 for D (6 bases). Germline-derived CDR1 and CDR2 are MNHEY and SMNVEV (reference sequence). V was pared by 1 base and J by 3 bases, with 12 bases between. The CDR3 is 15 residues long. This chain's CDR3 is CASSLWGRRDTEAFF. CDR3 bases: TGTGCCAGCAGTTTATGGGGGCGCCGGGACACTGAAGCTTTCTTT.

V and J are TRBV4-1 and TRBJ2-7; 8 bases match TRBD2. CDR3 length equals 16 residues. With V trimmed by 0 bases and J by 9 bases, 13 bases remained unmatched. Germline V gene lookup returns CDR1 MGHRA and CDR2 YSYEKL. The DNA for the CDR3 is TGCGCCAGCAGCCAAGATCTAGCGGGTAGTACTGTGGGGCAGTACTTC. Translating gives CASSQDLAGSTVGQYF.

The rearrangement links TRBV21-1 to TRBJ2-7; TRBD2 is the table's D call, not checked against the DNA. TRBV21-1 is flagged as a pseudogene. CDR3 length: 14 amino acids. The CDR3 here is CASSKGPREYEQYF. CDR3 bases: TGTGCCAGCAGCAAAGGCCCGAGAGAGTACGAGCAGTACTTC.

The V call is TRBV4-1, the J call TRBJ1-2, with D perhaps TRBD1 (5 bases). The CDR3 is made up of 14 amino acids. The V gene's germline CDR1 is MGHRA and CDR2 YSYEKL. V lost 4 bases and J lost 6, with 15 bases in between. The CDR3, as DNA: TGCGCCAGCAGCCCTTTCGACAGCTGGAATGGCTACACCTTC. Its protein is CASSPFDSWNGYTF.

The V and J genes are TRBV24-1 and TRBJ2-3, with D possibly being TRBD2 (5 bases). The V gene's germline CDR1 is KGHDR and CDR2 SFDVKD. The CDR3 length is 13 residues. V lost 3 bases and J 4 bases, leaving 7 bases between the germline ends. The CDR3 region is CATSDLLADTQYF. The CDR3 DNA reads TGTGCCACCAGTGATCTACTAGCAGATACGCAGTATTTT.

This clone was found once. CDR3 sequence: CASRQASTDTQYF. The DNA of the CDR3 is TGTGCCAGCCGTCAGGCGAGCACAGATACGCAGTATTTT. V usage is TRBV6-5 and J usage is TRBJ2-3; D is unclear. The CDR3 spans 13 residues. The V end was cut by 8 bases, the J end by 0 bases, with 9 bases between. Germline CDR1 is MNHEY and CDR2 is SVGAGI.

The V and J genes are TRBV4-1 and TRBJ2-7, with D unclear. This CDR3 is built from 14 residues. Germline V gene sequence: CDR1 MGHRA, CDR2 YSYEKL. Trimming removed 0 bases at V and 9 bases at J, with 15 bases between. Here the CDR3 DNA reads TGCGCCAGCAGCCAAGATCACAGCCCTCTCGGGCAGTACTTC. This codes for CASSQDHSPLGQYF.

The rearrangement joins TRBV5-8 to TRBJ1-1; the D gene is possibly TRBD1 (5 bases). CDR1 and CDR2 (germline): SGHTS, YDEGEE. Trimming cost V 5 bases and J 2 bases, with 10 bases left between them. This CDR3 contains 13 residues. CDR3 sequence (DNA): TGTGCCAGCAGTTCACAGGTAAACACTGAAGCTTTCTTT. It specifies CASSSQVNTEAFF. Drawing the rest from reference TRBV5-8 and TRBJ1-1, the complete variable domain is EAGVTQSPTHLIKTRGQQATLRCSPISGHTSVYWYQQALGLGLQFLLWYDEGEERNRGNFPPRFSGRQFPNYSSELNVNALELEDSALYLCASSSQVNTEAFFGQGTRLTVV.

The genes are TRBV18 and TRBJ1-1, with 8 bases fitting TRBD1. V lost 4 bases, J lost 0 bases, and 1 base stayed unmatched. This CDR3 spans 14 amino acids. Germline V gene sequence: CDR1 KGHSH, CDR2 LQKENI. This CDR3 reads CASSRTGMNTEAFF. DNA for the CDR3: TGTGCCAGCTCACGGACAGGGATGAACACTGAAGCTTTCTTT. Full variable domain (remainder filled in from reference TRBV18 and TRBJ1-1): NAGVMQNPRHLVRRRGQEARLRCSPMKGHSHVYWYRQLPEEGLKFMVYLQKENIIDESGMPKERFSAEFPKEGPSILRIQQVVRGDSAAYFCASSRTGMNTEAFFGQGTRLTVV.

CDR3 protein: CASSPLFRVSYEQYF. The CDR3 coding sequence is TGTGCCAGCAGCCCCCTCTTCAGGGTCTCCTACGAGCAGTACTTC. V is TRBV11-2 and J is TRBJ2-7; TRBD1 is a possible D gene (5 bases). The CDR3 has 15 amino acids. Trimming left V 5 bases short and J 0 bases short, with 14 bases between. From germline, CDR1 is SGHAT and CDR2 FQNNGV.

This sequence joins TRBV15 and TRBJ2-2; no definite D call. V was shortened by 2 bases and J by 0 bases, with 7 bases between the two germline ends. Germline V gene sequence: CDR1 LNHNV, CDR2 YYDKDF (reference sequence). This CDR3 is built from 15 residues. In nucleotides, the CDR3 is TGTGCCACCAGCAGACCAGTAACGAACACCGGGGAGCTGTTTTTT. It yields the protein CATSRPVTNTGELFF.

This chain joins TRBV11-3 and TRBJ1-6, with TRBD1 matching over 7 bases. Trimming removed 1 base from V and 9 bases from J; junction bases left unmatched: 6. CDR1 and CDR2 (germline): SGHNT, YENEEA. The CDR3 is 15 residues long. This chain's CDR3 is CASSLGDSPTSPLHF. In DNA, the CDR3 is TGTGCCAGCAGCTTAGGGGACAGCCCGACTTCACCCCTCCACTTT.

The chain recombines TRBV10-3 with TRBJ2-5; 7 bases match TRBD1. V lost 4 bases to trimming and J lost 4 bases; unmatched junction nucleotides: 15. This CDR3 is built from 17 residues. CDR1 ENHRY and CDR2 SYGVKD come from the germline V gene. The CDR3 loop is CAISGRLGGDRGETQYF. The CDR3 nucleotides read TGTGCCATCAGTGGTCGGTTAGGGGGCGATAGGGGAGAGACCCAGTACTTC.

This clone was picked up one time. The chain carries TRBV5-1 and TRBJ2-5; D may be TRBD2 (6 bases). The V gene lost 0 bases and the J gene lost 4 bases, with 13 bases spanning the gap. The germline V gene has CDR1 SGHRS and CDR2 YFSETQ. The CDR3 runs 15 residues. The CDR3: CASSLVGGTVETQYF. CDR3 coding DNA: TGCGCCAGCAGCTTGGTCGGAGGGACGGTAGAGACCCAGTACTTC.

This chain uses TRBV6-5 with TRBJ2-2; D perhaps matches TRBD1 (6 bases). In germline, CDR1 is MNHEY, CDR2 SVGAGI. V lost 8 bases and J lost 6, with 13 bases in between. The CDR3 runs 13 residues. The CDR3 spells CASWGPSPGELFF. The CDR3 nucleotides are TGTGCCAGCTGGGGGCCGTCTCCCGGGGAGCTGTTTTTT.